Listed here are 4 T cell receptor beta chains from one sample, sequenced in a study of PD-1 blockade in classical Hodgkin lymphoma. Sequencing used immunoSEQ multiplex PCR; TCRdb keeps in-frame clones, though not all of them. The data hold 20,000 to 30,000 clones, with more than 75% observed a single time. All patients experienced relapse after autologous stem cell transplantation, and brentuximab vedotin exposure was variable. Specimen: peripheral blood mononuclear cells (PBMCs), collected at baseline. These receptors were collected from a human donor with classical Hodgkin lymphoma.

The genes are TRBV5-1 and TRBJ2-5; TRBD1 matches 11 bases. CDR3 length: 15 amino acids. Germline CDR1 is SGHRS and CDR2 is YFSETQ. V shed 6 bases, J shed 4 bases, and the junction held 8 bases outside the gene matches. CDR3 loop: CASTSLGTGGETQYF. The DNA of the CDR3 is TGCGCCAGCACCTCCCTTGGGACAGGGGGAGAGACCCAGTACTTC.

This clone turned up a few times. The J gene is TRBJ2-7, the V gene TRBV5-1; 8 nucleotides align to TRBD1. V shed 4 bases and J 3 bases; nucleotides not matched to a gene: 9. The CDR3 is 15 residues long. Germline lookup yields CDR1 SGHRS and CDR2 YFSETQ. The CDR3 bases are TGCGCCAGCAGCCCGGACAGGGTAATTAACTACGAGCAGTACTTC. Translation: CASSPDRVINYEQYF.

V gene TRBV11-3 combines with J gene TRBJ2-3; no reliable D call. The CDR3 length is 14 residues. The germline V gene has CDR1 SGHNT and CDR2 YENEEA. V was cut by 4 bases and J by 1 base, with 9 bases left in between. This CDR3 is CASSSAVGTDTQYF. Written as DNA, the CDR3 is TGTGCCAGCAGCTCGGCAGTCGGCACAGATACGCAGTATTTT.

This rearrangement joins TRBV5-1 to TRBJ1-4; the D gene is possibly TRBD1 (6 bases). CDR1 and CDR2 from the germline V gene are SGHRS and YFSETQ. CDR3 length equals 13 residues. V gave up 0 bases and J gave up 10 bases, with 10 bases separating them. Written as DNA, the CDR3 is TGCGCCAGCAGCTTGGCAGGGGTAGGAAAACTGTTTTTT. Amino acids: CASSLAGVGKLFF.